The clone carrying this T cell receptor beta chain was observed a few times. The V end was cut by 7 bases, the J end by 7 bases, with 11 bases between. Germline V gives CDR1 LNHDA, CDR2 SQIVND (reference sequence). This CDR3 spans 12 amino acids. The entry originates in a study of beta chain features in type 1 diabetes. The investigators reverse transcribed all of the isolated RNA, so they sequenced expressed TCRB transcripts. Sequenced by immunoSEQ multiplex PCR; TCRdb stores in-frame clones only, minus some. The sample yields around 500,000 clones, about an eighth seen once. The sample consisted of naive CD4+ T cells from blood. This receptor was obtained from a woman between 18 and 29 years old in good health. The chain carries TRBV19 and TRBJ1-5; D perhaps matches TRBD1 (5 bases). The CDR3 bases are TGTGCCAGTATGGAGGGGAACCAGCCCCAGCATTTT. Protein: CASMEGNQPQHF.